The table lists the clone carrying this T cell receptor beta chain with many counts. The source of the sample is a study of neurological immune-mediated disorders. Each CDR3 protein gets one entry after TCRdb re-called the 5' RACE reads with MiXCR. The table includes under 40,000 distinct CDR3 sequences, 14% detected once. Germline lookup yields CDR1 SGHKS and CDR2 YYEKEE (reference sequence). There are 19 residues in the CDR3. Trimming removed 4 bases at V and 0 bases at J, with 20 bases between. The V call is TRBV5-5, the J call TRBJ2-6; D remains ambiguous. Sequencing was carried out using PBMCs. This sequence was found in a woman aged 45-59 years with HTLV-1-associated myelopathy (HAM/TSP). The CDR3 DNA reads as TGTGCCAGCAGCCCCCTTGGAAGTAGCCCAGACTCTGGGGCCAACGTCCTGACTTTC. This translates into CASSPLGSSPDSGANVLTF.